This T cell receptor (beta chain) originates from a study of PD-1 blockade in classical Hodgkin lymphoma. This table comes from immunoSEQ multiplex PCR, and its TCRdb copy is limited to in-frame clones, with some not included. The sample yields tens of thousands of clones, roughly nine tenths seen once. V dropped 7 bases and J dropped 2 bases, with 8 bases sitting between them. The germline gives CDR1 SNHLY, CDR2 FYNNEI. The CDR3 runs 12 residues. Described time point: cycle 4 day 1 (C4D1), after 6 weeks of nivolumab. In every patient, relapse followed autologous stem cell transplantation, while exposure to brentuximab vedotin differed.

The receptor was isolated from a human donor with classical Hodgkin lymphoma. The chain is built from TRBV2 and TRBJ1-2; D not certain. The sequences come from peripheral blood mononuclear cells (PBMCs), collected before the fourth cycle of nivolumab. The CDR3 sequence is CASTQTNYGYTF. The DNA of the CDR3 is TGTGCCAGCACCCAGACCAACTATGGCTACACCTTC.